One T cell receptor beta chain is described in this entry. This may be a read error: a much more frequent sequence differs by one nucleotide. TCRdb recomputed calls from the PCR reads with MiXCR, one row per CDR3 protein. The sample shows around 100,000 distinct CDR3 sequences, roughly 51% of them seen only once. These data are taken from a study of CDR3 diversity in severe acne. This receptor was identified in a male donor with acne. The sequencing input was blood.

CDR3 DNA: TGTGCCAGCAGCCAGCGGGGAGATGCGGGCAATGAGCAGTTCTTC. Amino acids: CASSQRGDAGNEQFF. The rearrangement uses TRBV7-9 and TRBJ2-1; 7 nucleotides align to TRBD2. V was pared by 5 bases and J by 6 bases, with 10 bases of the junction left unmatched. Germline V gives CDR1 SEHNR, CDR2 FQNEAQ (reference sequence). This CDR3 contains 15 residues.